This TCR beta chain was obtained from a study of blood T cells in healthy people across ages. In germline, CDR1 is SGHTA, CDR2 FQGTGA. This CDR3 has 15 residues. The authors ran a second PCR of about 7 to 11 cycles using a sample-barcoded 5' primer and a J-beta primer mix. TCRdb re-called the 5' RACE reads with MiXCR, one entry per CDR3 protein. The table includes 1.5 million to 2 million distinct CDR3 sequences, about 50% detected once. This clonotype has more than one count but fewer than ten. This sequence was found in a woman between 40 and 55 years old in good health. The sample was blood. V gene TRBV7-3 combines with J gene TRBJ2-4, with TRBD2 identical over 10 bases. TRBJ2-5 matches the DNA end more closely, so the J call is doubtful. The CDR3 reads CASSLTSGGDETQYF. Written as DNA, the CDR3 is TGTGCCAGCAGCTTAACGAGCGGGGGGGACGAGACCCAGTACTTC.